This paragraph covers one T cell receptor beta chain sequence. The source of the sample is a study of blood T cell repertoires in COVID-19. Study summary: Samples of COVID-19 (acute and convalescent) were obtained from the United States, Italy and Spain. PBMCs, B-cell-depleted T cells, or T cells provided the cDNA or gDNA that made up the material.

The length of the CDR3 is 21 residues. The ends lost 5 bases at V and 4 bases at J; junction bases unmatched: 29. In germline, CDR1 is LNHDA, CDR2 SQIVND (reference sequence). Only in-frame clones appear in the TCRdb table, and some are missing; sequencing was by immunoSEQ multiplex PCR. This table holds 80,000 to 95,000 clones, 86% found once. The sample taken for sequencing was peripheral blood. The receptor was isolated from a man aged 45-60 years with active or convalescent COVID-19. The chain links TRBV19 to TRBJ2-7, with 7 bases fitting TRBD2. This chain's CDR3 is CASSEGLTGGIKRITQYEQYF. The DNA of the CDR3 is TGTGCCAGTAGTGAGGGGCTGACCGGGGGGATAAAGCGGATTACCCAGTACGAGCAGTACTTC.